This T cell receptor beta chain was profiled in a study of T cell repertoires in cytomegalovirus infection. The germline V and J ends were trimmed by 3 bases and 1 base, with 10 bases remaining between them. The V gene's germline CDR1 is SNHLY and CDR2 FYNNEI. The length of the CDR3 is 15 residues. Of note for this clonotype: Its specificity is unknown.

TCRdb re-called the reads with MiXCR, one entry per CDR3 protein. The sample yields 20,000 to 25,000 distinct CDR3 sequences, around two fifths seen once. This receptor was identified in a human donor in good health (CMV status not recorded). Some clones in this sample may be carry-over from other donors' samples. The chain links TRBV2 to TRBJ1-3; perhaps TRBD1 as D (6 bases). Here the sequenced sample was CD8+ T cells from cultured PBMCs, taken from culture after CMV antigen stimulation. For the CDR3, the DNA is TGTGCCAGCAGTGATCGTCAGGGGTCTGGAAACACCATATATTTT. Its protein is CASSDRQGSGNTIYF.